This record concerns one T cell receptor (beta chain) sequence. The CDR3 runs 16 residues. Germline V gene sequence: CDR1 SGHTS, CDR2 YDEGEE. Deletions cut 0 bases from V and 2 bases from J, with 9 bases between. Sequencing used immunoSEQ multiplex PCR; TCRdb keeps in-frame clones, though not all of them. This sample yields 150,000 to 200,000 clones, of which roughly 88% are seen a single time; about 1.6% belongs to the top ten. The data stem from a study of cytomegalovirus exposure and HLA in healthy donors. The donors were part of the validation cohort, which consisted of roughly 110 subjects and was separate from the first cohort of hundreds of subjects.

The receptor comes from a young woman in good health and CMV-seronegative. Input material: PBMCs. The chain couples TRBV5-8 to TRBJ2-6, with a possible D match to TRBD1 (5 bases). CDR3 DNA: TGTGCCAGCAGCTTGGATTTCAGGGCTGGGGCCAACGTCCTGACTTTC. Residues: CASSLDFRAGANVLTF.